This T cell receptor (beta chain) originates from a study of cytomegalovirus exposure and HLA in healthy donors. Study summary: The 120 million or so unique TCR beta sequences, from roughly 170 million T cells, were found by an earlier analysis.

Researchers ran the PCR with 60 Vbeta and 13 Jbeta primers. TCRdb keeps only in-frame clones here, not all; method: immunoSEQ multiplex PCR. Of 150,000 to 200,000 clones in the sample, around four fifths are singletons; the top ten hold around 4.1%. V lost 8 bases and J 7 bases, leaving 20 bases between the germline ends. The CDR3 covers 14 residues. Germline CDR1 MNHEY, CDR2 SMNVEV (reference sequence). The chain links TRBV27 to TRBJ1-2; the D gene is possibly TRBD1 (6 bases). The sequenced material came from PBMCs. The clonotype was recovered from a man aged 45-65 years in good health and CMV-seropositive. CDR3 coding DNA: TGTGCCAGCCTTGGTGCAGGGGTAGGGGGTGGCTACACCTTC. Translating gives CASLGAGVGGGYTF.